This T cell receptor (beta chain) was retrieved from a study of PD-L1 blockade in urothelial cancer. About the study: Of around 31 patients, fewer than 27 were males with bladder-origin urothelial cancer. Once treatment had started, blood was analyzed at 3 weeks (second dose) and again at 6 weeks. When blood samples were assessed, the median T cell count was around 150,000.

Study results and caveats: Pretreatment peripheral blood TCR clonality that fell below the median predicted better survival among the patients studied.

Measured with immunoSEQ multiplex PCR; TCRdb has only the in-frame clones, and not every one. Counted here are about 45,000 clones, roughly 88% occurring once; the ten biggest clones make up around 4.2%. Regarding this clone: Antigen unknown.

Material: PBMCs, obtained around atezolizumab (anti-PD-L1) treatment. This sequence was found in a man of 80 years or more with urothelial cancer.

In DNA form, the CDR3 reads TGCAGCGTTGCGCGGGGGACTACCTACAATGAGCAGTTCTTC. Its translation: CSVARGTTYNEQFF. The chain couples TRBV29-1 to TRBJ2-1, with 7 nucleotides matching TRBD2. V dropped 4 bases and J dropped 2; count of bases not matched to a gene: 5. Germline lookup yields CDR1 SQVTM and CDR2 ANQGSEA. The CDR3 runs 14 residues.